The following is a T cell receptor (beta chain) sequence with its context. The clone's antigen remains unknown. Per-nucleotide qualities are absent, and no much larger clonotype sits a single base away. The sample's time point, from its label and the paper: newly diagnosed, previously untreated cHL patient sample. To serve as a comparison group for the relapsed/refractory trial patients, PBMCs were sequenced from patients with newly diagnosed, previously untreated classical Hodgkin lymphoma. Peripheral blood was collected in 8 mL Vacutainer Cell Preparation Tubes, from which PBMCs were isolated by centrifugation and then cryopreserved. These data are taken from a study of PD-1 blockade in classical Hodgkin lymphoma (dated by TCRdb to 2018 to 2021). For context, the study as a whole: The study used CyTOF and TCR beta sequencing to define a peripheral blood immune signature of response to PD-1 blockade in classical Hodgkin lymphoma. Overall study results and their limits: Newly diagnosed patients were reported to have lower baseline TCR diversity than healthy donors, and relapsed/refractory patients were reported to have lower baseline TCR diversity still. Only a single clinical trial cohort was studied, and what caused the repertoire differences, possibly disease activity or prior therapy, remained undefined.

The Qiagen DNeasy kit was used to extract genomic DNA from unsorted PBMCs and from the negatively selected CD4+ and CD8+ fractions. Using primers that anneal to V and J segments, immunoSEQ multiplex PCR amplified the TCR beta CDR3 regions. A synthetic immune receptor repertoire was used to minimize amplification bias, and any remaining bias was removed computationally after sequencing. As for how the authors treated the data: Custom Python scripts were used to quantify repertoire diversity as the Shannon entropy index. Unsorted, CD4+ and CD8+ repertoires were analyzed separately, except for combined analyses in which CD4+ and CD8+ sequences were merged in silico. In TCRdb, the immuneACCESS table is reduced to in-frame sequences with V and J assigned. These tables do not hold every clone; where another copy was compared, an unresolved V gene accounts for under half, and the others remain unexplained. That table is the source of V, J and clone size, and D and trimming were worked out from the DNA. The table for this sample lists about 17,000 clones; about 93% of them were counted only once. The ten largest make up 6.9% of the sample.

Material: peripheral blood mononuclear cells (PBMCs). This clonotype was sampled from a human donor with classical Hodgkin lymphoma.

The CDR3 here reads CASPAGTGIYEQYF. The nucleotide sequence is given as TGTGCCAGCCCCGCCGGGACAGGAATATACGAGCAGTACTTC. The V and J segments used are TRBV5-6 and TRBJ2-7, with TRBD1 identical over 8 junction bases. The germline V end is reduced by 7 bases and the J end by 4 bases; junction bases left unmatched: 10. Spanning cysteine to phenylalanine, the CDR3 consists of 14 amino acids. Only the CDR3 DNA stays, 42 bases, in frame from base 1. From a lookup of the germline V gene, CDR1 and CDR2 are SGHDT and YYEEEE.